Listed here are 21 T cell receptor beta chains from one sample, sequenced in a study of cytomegalovirus exposure and HLA in healthy donors (dated by TCRdb to the late 2010s). Receptors were amplified or captured by the immunoSEQ multiplex PCR assay. TCRdb stores this immuneACCESS table with in-frame sequences only. Part of the clones is absent; in the studies checked, under half of the shortfall reflects unresolved V genes, and no reason is known for the rest. The sample records approximately 60,000 clones, around 90% of which are singletons. The top ten clonotypes cover less than 4% of the sample. Sequencing used PBMCs. The receptors come from a man aged 18 to 29 in good health and CMV-seronegative.

This rearrangement joins TRBV7-3 to TRBJ1-2, with no clear D. CDR3 length: 13 residues. The germline V gene has CDR1 SGHTA and CDR2 FQGTGA. V lost 4 bases to trimming and J lost 9 bases, with 15 bases between them. CDR3: CASSSQPGGRYTF. For the CDR3, the DNA is TGTGCCAGCAGCTCCCAGCCAGGAGGACGCTACACCTTC.

V is TRBV7-3 and J is TRBJ2-7, with D maybe TRBD2 (7 bases). This CDR3 spans 15 amino acids. V was pared by 5 bases and J by 6 bases, with 20 bases between. Germline-derived CDR1 and CDR2 are SGHTA and FQGTGA. The CDR3 bases are TGTGCCAGCAGCGCCCGCGGGGGCGCAAGGAGCGAGCAGTACTTC. Protein product: CASSARGGARSEQYF.

This clone was detected once. The chain recombines TRBV7-9 with TRBJ1-1; D uncertain. V lost 2 bases and J lost 0, with 4 bases in between. Germline CDR1 is SEHNR and CDR2 is FQNEAQ (reference sequence). The CDR3 spans 13 residues. The DNA for the CDR3 is TGTGCCAGCAGCTTACAGATGAACACTGAAGCTTTCTTT. Its protein is CASSLQMNTEAFF.

The CDR3 here is CASSRRGYTF. The CDR3 DNA follows: TGTGCCAGCAGTCGCCGGGGGTACACCTTC. The chain couples TRBV28 to TRBJ1-2, with D perhaps matching TRBD1 (5 bases). Trimming took off 5 bases at V and 11 bases at J, with 9 bases between the two ends. The CDR3 covers 10 residues. Germline assignment: CDR1 MDHEN and CDR2 SYDVKM.

This chain joins TRBV6-4 and TRBJ2-2; 10 nucleotides agree with TRBD2. V was pared by 6 bases and J by 4 bases, with 5 bases of the junction left unmatched. Germline CDR1 is MRHNA and CDR2 is SNTAGT. The CDR3 sequence is 15 residues long. CDR3 nucleotide sequence: TGTGCCAGCAGAGCGGGAGGGCCGGCCACCGGGGAGCTGTTTTTT. The encoded protein is CASRAGGPATGELFF.

The chain has TRBV5-1 and TRBJ1-1, with 7 bases that match TRBD1. V shed 4 bases, J shed 5 bases, and the junction held 8 bases outside the gene matches. In germline, CDR1 is SGHRS, CDR2 YFSETQ. The CDR3 loop spans 14 amino acids. CDR3 sequence reads: CASSRQGWDTEAFF. The CDR3 DNA sequence: TGCGCCAGCAGCCGACAGGGATGGGATACTGAAGCTTTCTTT.

V is TRBV5-4 and J is TRBJ2-1, with D hard to call. Per the germline V gene, CDR1 is SGHNT and CDR2 is YYREEE (reference sequence). The CDR3 totals 14 residues. V was shortened by 0 bases and J by 6 bases, with 10 bases between the two germline ends. This chain's CDR3 is CASSLVGWANEQFF. DNA for the CDR3: TGTGCCAGCAGCTTGGTAGGCTGGGCCAATGAGCAGTTCTTC.

This chain joins TRBV28 and TRBJ2-7, with TRBD2 identical over 13 bases. Germline CDR1 reads MDHEN; CDR2 reads SYDVKM. This CDR3 is built from 15 residues. The ends lost 10 bases at V and 0 bases at J; junction bases unmatched: 6. In DNA, the CDR3 is TGTGCCATTCAGGGACTAGCGGGATACTCCTACGAGCAGTACTTC. Its protein product is CAIQGLAGYSYEQYF.

This clone has a handful of counts. The chain is built from TRBV5-6 and TRBJ1-5; 8 bases agree with TRBD1. Germline loops: CDR1 SGHDT, CDR2 YYEEEE. With V trimmed by 4 bases and J by 2 bases, 8 bases remained unmatched. This CDR3 is 16 amino acids long. The CDR3 reads CASSLRTGRRNQPQHF. Written as DNA, the CDR3 is TGTGCCAGCAGCCTTAGGACAGGGAGGCGCAATCAGCCCCAGCATTTT.

This chain's CDR3 is CASSRTGIGGYTF. The CDR3 DNA reads TGTGCCAGCTCTCGCACAGGGATCGGTGGCTACACCTTC. This chain connects TRBV2 to TRBJ1-2; tentatively, D is TRBD1 (6 bases). This CDR3 region has 13 residues. Germline assignment: CDR1 SNHLY and CDR2 FYNNEI. Trimming took off 8 bases at V and 7 bases at J, with 17 bases between the two ends.

The chain is built from TRBV28 and TRBJ2-7; D is unclear. Trimming cost V 3 bases and J 1 base, with 10 bases left between them. CDR1 MDHEN and CDR2 SYDVKM come from the germline V gene. The CDR3 runs to 14 residues. The CDR3 sequence is CASSLLAVSYEQYF. The CDR3 DNA sequence: TGTGCCAGCAGTTTGTTGGCGGTTTCCTACGAGCAGTACTTC. Full variable domain (outside the CDR3, taken from reference TRBV28 and TRBJ2-7): DVKVTQSSRYLVKRTGEKVFLECVQDMDHENMFWYRQDPGLGLRLIYFSYDVKMKEKGDIPEGYSVSREKKERFSLILESASTNQTSMYLCASSLLAVSYEQYFGPGTRLTVT.

The V gene is TRBV2, the J gene TRBJ2-1; the match to TRBD2 covers 9 bases. J gave up 7 bases and V 5 bases, and 6 bases lay outside the gene matches. Germline V gene sequence: CDR1 SNHLY, CDR2 FYNNEI. This CDR3 is built from 14 residues. CDR3 coding DNA: TGTGCCAGCAGTCCGGGACTAGCTTCGAATGAGCAGTTCTTC. Amino acids: CASSPGLASNEQFF.

The chain joins TRBV5-4 to TRBJ2-7; weak D call: TRBD1 (6 bases). Germline values: CDR1 SGHNT, CDR2 YYREEE (reference sequence). The V gene lost 4 bases and the J gene lost 7 bases, with 15 bases spanning the gap. The CDR3 contains 13 residues. Written as DNA, the CDR3 is TGTGCCAGCAGCCCAGGGGCTACTTTTGAGCAGTACTTC. Protein sequence: CASSPGATFEQYF.

The chain recombines TRBV10-3 with TRBJ1-4, with 10 bases that match TRBD1. V was pared by 3 bases and J by 6 bases, with 1 base of the junction left unmatched. Germline CDR1 is ENHRY and CDR2 is SYGVKD. There are 14 residues in the CDR3. DNA for the CDR3: TGTGCCATCAGTGATGGGACAGGGGATGAAAAACTGTTTTTT. Amino acid sequence: CAISDGTGDEKLFF.

This chain's CDR3 is CASSPPQGTGKGYTF. The CDR3 DNA sequence: TGTGCCAGCAGCCCACCCCAAGGGACAGGGAAAGGCTACACCTTC. The J gene is TRBJ1-2, the V gene TRBV28; 9 nucleotides align to TRBD1. Germline values: CDR1 MDHEN, CDR2 SYDVKM. There are 15 residues in the CDR3. V lost 6 bases to trimming and J lost 8 bases; unmatched junction nucleotides: 13.

The chain uses TRBV27 and TRBJ2-1, with D hard to call. Germline V lookup: CDR1 MNHEY, CDR2 SMNVEV (reference sequence). V lost 6 bases to trimming and J lost 7 bases, with 10 bases between them. The CDR3 loop spans 12 amino acids. The CDR3 sequence: CASSRGVNEQFF. CDR3 nucleotide sequence: TGTGCCAGCAGCCGCGGAGTAAATGAGCAGTTCTTC.

The chain combines TRBV7-2 with TRBJ2-3, with D uncertain. The length of the CDR3 is 16 residues. The V end was cut by 5 bases, the J end by 2 bases, with 17 bases between. Germline V gene data show CDR1 as SGHTA and CDR2 as FQGNSA. This chain's CDR3 is CASSPRGVGSTDTQYF. In DNA, the CDR3 is TGTGCCAGCAGCCCCCGCGGTGTTGGGTCCACAGATACGCAGTATTTT.

The J gene is TRBJ1-5, the V gene TRBV28, with D possibly TRBD1 on 6 matching bases. V shed 2 bases and J shed 6 bases, with 11 bases lying between them. Per germline, CDR1 MDHEN and CDR2 SYDVKM. The CDR3 is made up of 14 amino acids. Written as DNA, the CDR3 is TGTGCCAGCAGTTTACTCCGGGACATTCAGCCCCAGCATTTT. Protein product: CASSLLRDIQPQHF.

This chain connects TRBV7-3 to TRBJ2-1; 7 bases line up with TRBD2. In germline, CDR1 is SGHTA, CDR2 FQGTGA. V shed 1 base and J 1 base; nucleotides not matched to a gene: 4. The CDR3 runs to 16 residues. The CDR3 nucleotides are TGTGCCAGCAGCTTAAGCACGGGAGGTTCCTACAATGAGCAGTTCTTC. This codes for CASSLSTGGSYNEQFF.

J is TRBJ2-3 and V is TRBV27; 9 bases agree with TRBD2. Germline V gene lookup returns CDR1 MNHEY and CDR2 SMNVEV (reference sequence). The CDR3 runs to 16 residues. The J segment lost 2 bases and the V segment lost 4 bases, leaving 7 bases of the junction unmatched. CDR3 amino acids: CASSSGLARVTDTQYF. In DNA form, the CDR3 reads TGTGCCAGCAGTTCAGGACTAGCGAGAGTCACAGATACGCAGTATTTT.

This chain connects TRBV5-1 to TRBJ2-7; D is ambiguous. V lost 4 bases, J lost 0 bases, and 5 bases lay in between. Germline CDR1 and CDR2: SGHRS and YFSETQ. The CDR3 runs 12 residues. CDR3 sequence reads: CASSLSSYEQYF. The CDR3 coding sequence is TGCGCCAGCAGCCTGAGCTCCTACGAGCAGTACTTC.